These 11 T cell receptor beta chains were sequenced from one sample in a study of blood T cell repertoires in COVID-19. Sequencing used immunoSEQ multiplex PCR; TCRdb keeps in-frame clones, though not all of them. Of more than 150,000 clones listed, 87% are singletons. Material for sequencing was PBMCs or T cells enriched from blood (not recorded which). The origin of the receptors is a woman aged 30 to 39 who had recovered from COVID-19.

The CDR3 DNA follows: TGTGCCAGTAGTTGGGACAGGAATGAAAAACTGTTTTTT. This translates into CASSWDRNEKLFF. The V gene is TRBV19, the J gene TRBJ1-4, with TRBD1 matching over 8 bases. The CDR3 has 13 residues. The V and J ends lost 5 bases and 5 bases, in that order; junction bases with no gene match: 1. Looked up from germline, CDR1 is LNHDA and CDR2 is SQIVND (reference sequence).

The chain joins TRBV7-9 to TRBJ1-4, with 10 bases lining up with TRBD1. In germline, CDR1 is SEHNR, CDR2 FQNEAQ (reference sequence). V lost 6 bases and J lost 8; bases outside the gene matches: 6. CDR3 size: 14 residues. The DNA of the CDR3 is TGTGCCAGCAGGGCCGGGACAGGGGAAGAAAAACTGTTTTTT. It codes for CASRAGTGEEKLFF.

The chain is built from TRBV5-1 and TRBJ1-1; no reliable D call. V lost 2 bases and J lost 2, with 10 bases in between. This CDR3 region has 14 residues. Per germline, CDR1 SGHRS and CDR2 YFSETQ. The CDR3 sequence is CASSFVTGNTEAFF. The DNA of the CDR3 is TGCGCCAGCAGCTTTGTGACGGGAAACACTGAAGCTTTCTTT.

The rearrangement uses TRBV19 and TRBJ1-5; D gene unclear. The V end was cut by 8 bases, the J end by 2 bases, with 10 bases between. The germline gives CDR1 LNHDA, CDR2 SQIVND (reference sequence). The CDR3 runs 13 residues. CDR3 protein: CASCDLGNQPQHF. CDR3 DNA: TGTGCCAGTTGTGACTTGGGCAATCAGCCCCAGCATTTT.

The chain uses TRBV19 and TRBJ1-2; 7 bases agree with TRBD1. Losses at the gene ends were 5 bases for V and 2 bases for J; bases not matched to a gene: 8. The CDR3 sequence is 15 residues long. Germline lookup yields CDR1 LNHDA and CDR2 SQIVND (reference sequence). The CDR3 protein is CASSLTGQLNYGYTF. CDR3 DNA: TGTGCCAGTAGTTTAACGGGACAGCTAAACTATGGCTACACCTTC.

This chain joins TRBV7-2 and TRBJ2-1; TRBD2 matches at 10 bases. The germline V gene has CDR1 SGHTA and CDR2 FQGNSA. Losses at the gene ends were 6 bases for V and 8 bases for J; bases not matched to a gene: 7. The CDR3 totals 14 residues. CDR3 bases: TGTGCCAGCAGTTCTAGCGGGGGCGTGGATGAGCAGTTCTTC. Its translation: CASSSSGGVDEQFF.

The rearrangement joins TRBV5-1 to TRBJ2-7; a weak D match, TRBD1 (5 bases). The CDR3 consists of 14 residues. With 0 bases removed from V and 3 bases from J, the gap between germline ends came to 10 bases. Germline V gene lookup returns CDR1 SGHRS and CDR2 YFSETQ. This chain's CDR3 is CASSLEGVVYEQYF. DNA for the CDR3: TGCGCCAGCAGCTTGGAAGGGGTAGTCTACGAGCAGTACTTC. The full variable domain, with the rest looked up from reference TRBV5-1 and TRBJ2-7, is KAGVTQTPRYLIKTRGQQVTLSCSPISGHRSVSWYQQTPGQGLQFLFEYFSETQRNKGNFPGRFSGRQFSNSRSEMNVSTLELGDSALYLCASSLEGVVYEQYFGPGTRLTVT.

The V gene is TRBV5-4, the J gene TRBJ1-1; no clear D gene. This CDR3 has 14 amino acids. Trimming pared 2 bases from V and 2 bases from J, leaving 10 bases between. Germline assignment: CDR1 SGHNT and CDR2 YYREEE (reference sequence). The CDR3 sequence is CASSFEAYNTEAFF. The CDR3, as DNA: TGTGCCAGCAGCTTTGAGGCGTATAACACTGAAGCTTTCTTT.

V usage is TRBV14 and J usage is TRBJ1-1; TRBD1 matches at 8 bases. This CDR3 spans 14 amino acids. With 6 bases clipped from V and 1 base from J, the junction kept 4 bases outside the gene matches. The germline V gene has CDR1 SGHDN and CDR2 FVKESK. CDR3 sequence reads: CASSGQGGNTEAFF. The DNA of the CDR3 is TGTGCCAGCAGTGGACAGGGTGGGAACACTGAAGCTTTCTTT.

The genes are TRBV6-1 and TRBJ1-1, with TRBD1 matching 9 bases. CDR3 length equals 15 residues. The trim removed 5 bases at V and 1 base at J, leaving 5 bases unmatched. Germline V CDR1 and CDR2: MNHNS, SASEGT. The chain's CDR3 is CASSRDRAENTEAFF. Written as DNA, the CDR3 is TGTGCCAGCAGTCGGGACAGGGCTGAGAACACTGAAGCTTTCTTT.

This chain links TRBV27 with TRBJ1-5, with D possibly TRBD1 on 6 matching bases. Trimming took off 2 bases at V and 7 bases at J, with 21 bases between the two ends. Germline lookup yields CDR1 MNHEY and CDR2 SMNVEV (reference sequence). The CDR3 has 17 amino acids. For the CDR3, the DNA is TGTGCCAGCAGTTTAGATGGGCGGGGGGCGTCAGGCCAGCCCCAGCATTTT. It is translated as CASSLDGRGASGQPQHF.